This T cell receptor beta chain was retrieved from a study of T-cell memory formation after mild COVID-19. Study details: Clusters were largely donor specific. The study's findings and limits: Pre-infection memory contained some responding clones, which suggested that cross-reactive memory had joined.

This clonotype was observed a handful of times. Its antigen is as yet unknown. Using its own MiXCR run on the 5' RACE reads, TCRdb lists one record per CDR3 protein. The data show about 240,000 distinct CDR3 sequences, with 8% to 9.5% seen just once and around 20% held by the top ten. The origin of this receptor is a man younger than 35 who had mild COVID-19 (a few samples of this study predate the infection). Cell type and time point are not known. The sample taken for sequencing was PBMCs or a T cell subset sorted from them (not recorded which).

This CDR3 is CASSLGLGQRTLRAFF. The CDR3 DNA sequence: TGCGCCAGCAGCTTGGGGCTGGGACAGAGAACACTGCGGGCTTTCTTT. This rearrangement joins TRBV5-1 to TRBJ1-1; 7 bases map to TRBD1. This CDR3 has 16 residues. Trimming took 0 bases from V and 11 from J; bases not matched to a gene: 16. Germline-derived CDR1 and CDR2 are SGHRS and YFSETQ.